This T cell receptor (beta chain) was sequenced in a study of vaccination and CD4 T cells after COVID-19. On the study more broadly: The post-COVID samples were taken a median roughly 96 days after diagnosis, anywhere from 35 to 161. Control cultures used a CEFX viral epitope pool, an HIV-1 Nef peptide pool, or no peptide.

Worth noting for this clonotype: The antigen remains undetermined.

The V gene's germline CDR1 is KGHSH and CDR2 LQKENI. V was trimmed by 5 bases and J by 0 bases, leaving 12 bases between them. CDR3 length equals 15 residues. Indicated treatment: approximately 9-day PBMC culture with coronavirus spike peptide pools or control peptides (ViraFEST assay). For ViraFEST, peptide pools expanded antigen-specific T cells, after which the TCRs were sequenced. Oncomine TCR Beta short-read sequencing was applied to DNA from cultured CD4+ T cells. Using the QIAamp micro DNA kit, genomic DNA was extracted from the CD4+ T cells that had been cultured. From the PCR reads, TCRdb called clonotypes with MiXCR, one entry per CDR3 protein. The data contain about 21,000 distinct CDR3 sequences, 52% of them singletons.

The V and J genes are TRBV18 and TRBJ2-3, with a possible D match to TRBD2 (6 bases). The sequence came from a human donor who had recovered from COVID-19. The specimen sequenced was CD4+ T cells from blood, cultured in vitro. The DNA for the CDR3 is TGTGCCAGCTCAGGACCTAGCGTCAGCACAGATACGCAGTATTTT. Protein sequence: CASSGPSVSTDTQYF.